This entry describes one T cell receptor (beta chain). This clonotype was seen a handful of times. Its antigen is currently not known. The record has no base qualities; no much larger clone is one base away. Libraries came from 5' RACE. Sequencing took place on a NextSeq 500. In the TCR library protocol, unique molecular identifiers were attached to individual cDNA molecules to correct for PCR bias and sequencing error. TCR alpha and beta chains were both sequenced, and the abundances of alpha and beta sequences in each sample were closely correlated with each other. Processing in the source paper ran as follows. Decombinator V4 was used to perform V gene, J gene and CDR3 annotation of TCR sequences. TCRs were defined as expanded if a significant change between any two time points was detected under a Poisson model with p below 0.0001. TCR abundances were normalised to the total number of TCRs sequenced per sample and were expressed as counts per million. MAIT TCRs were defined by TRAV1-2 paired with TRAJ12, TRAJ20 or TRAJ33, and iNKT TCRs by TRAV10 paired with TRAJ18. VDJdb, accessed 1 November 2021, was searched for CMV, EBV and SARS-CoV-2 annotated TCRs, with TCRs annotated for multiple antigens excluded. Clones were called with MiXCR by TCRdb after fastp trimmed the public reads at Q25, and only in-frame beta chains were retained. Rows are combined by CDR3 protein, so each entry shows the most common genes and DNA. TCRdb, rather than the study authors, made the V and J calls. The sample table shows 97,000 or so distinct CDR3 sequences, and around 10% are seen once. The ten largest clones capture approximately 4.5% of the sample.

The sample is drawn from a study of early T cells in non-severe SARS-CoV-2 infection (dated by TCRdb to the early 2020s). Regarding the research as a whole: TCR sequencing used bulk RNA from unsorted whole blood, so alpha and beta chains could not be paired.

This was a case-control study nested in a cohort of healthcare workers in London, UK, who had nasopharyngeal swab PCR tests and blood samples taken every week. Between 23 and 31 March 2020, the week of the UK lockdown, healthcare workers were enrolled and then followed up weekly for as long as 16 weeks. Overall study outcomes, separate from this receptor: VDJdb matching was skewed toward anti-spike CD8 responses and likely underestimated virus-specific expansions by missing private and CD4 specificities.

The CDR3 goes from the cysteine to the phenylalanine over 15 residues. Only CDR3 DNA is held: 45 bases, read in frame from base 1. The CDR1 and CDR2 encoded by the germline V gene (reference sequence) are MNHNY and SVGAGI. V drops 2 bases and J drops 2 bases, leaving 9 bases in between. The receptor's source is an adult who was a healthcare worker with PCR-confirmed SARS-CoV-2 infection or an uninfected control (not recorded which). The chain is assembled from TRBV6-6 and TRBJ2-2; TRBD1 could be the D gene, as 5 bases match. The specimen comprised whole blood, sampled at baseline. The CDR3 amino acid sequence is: CASSYAQENTGELFF. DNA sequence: TGTGCCAGCAGTTACGCACAGGAAAACACCGGGGAGCTGTTTTTT.